Sequencing of this T cell receptor (beta chain) was carried out in a study of blood T cell repertoires in COVID-19. The V and J ends lost 5 bases and 2 bases respectively, with 11 bases between them. The CDR3 runs to 14 residues. The germline V gene has CDR1 SGHTA and CDR2 FQGNSA. Sequenced by immunoSEQ multiplex PCR; TCRdb stores in-frame clones only, minus some. The profile covers about 250,000 clones, with about 87% appearing a single time and around 2.9% taken by the ten largest. The sequence was collected from a woman in her fifties or sixties who had recovered from COVID-19. The V call is TRBV7-2, the J call TRBJ2-3; perhaps TRBD2 as D (5 bases). The specimen sequenced was PBMCs or T cells enriched from blood (not recorded which). CDR3 nucleotide sequence: TGTGCCAGCAGCCCTTATAGCGACACAGATACGCAGTATTTT. This codes for CASSPYSDTDTQYF.